This T cell receptor (beta chain) was sequenced for a study of cytomegalovirus exposure and HLA in healthy donors. Study-wide context: Early released data had about 85 million unique TCRs, all coming from HLA-typed donors.

The V segment lost 4 bases and the J segment 7 bases; nucleotides outside the gene matches: 10. Per germline, CDR1 SGHRS and CDR2 YFSETQ. The CDR3 contains 15 residues. Overall study findings and caveats: A previous analysis found most TCR beta V segments productive roughly 87% or roughly 30% of the time. TCR beta chain V- and J-gene trimming was linked, in a later analysis, to a missense variant in DCLRE1C.

As to this clone: The antigen remains unidentified.

Both 60 Vbeta primers and 13 Jbeta primers went into the PCR. The method was immunoSEQ multiplex PCR; TCRdb's version includes in-frame clones alone and lacks a portion of them. The repertoire consists of fewer than 130,000 clones, with around 78% occurring once and the leading ten covering under 1.5%. Material for sequencing was PBMCs. The source of this sequence is a woman aged 25-40 years in good health and CMV-seronegative. This chain connects TRBV5-1 to TRBJ2-1; 8 nucleotides line up with TRBD2. CDR3 residues: CASSGGRIRLNEQFF. In nucleotides, the CDR3 is TGCGCCAGCAGCGGCGGGAGGATCCGTCTTAATGAGCAGTTCTTC. Together with reference TRBV5-1 and TRBJ2-1, the CDR3 gives the full variable domain: KAGVTQTPRYLIKTRGQQVTLSCSPISGHRSVSWYQQTPGQGLQFLFEYFSETQRNKGNFPGRFSGRQFSNSRSEMNVSTLELGDSALYLCASSGGRIRLNEQFFGPGTRLTVL.